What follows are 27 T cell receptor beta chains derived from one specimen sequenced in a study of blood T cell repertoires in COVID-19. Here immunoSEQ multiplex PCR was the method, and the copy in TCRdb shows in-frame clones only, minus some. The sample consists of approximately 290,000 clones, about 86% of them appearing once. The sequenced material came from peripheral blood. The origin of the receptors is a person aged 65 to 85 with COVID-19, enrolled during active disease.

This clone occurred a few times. Written as DNA, the CDR3 is TGTGCCAGCAGCTTGGTTTCCAGGGTCACCAACTATGGCTACACCTTC. Residues: CASSLVSRVTNYGYTF. The chain joins TRBV5-6 to TRBJ1-2; tentatively, D is TRBD1 (5 bases). Trimming removed 0 bases from V and 2 bases from J, with 14 bases in between. Germline V gene lookup returns CDR1 SGHDT and CDR2 YYEEEE. The CDR3 has 16 residues.

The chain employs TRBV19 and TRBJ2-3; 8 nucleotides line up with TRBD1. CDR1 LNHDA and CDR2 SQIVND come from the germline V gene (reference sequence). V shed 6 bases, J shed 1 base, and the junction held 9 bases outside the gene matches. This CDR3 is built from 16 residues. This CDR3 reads CASRTGQGARTDTQYF. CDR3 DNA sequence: TGTGCCAGTAGGACAGGGCAGGGGGCTCGCACAGATACGCAGTATTTT.

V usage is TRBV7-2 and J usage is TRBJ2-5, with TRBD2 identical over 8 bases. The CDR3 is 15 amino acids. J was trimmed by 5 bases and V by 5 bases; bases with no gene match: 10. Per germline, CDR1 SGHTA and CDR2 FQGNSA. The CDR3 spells CASSPRPGRGETQYF. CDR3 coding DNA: TGTGCCAGCAGCCCACGTCCCGGGAGGGGGGAGACCCAGTACTTC.

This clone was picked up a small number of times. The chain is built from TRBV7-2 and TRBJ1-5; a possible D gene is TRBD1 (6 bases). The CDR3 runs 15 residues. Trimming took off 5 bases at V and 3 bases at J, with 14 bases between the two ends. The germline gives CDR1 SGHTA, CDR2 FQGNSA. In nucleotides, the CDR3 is TGTGCCAGCAGCCCTACAGGGTTGATCAATCAGCCCCAGCATTTT. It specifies CASSPTGLINQPQHF.

CDR3 DNA: TGTGCCACCTCCGACAGGAACTATGGCTACACCTTC. Protein: CATSDRNYGYTF. This chain uses TRBV6-5 with TRBJ1-2; maybe TRBD1 (6 bases). The CDR3 has 12 residues. V lost 10 bases and J lost 2, with 11 bases in between. Germline V lookup: CDR1 MNHEY, CDR2 SVGAGI.

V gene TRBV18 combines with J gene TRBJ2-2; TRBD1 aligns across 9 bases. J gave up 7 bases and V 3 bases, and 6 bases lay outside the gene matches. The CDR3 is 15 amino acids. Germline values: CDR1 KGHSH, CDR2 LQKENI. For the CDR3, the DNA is TGTGCCAGCTCACCGGGACAGGGAGACGGCGGGGAGCTGTTTTTT. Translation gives CASSPGQGDGGELFF. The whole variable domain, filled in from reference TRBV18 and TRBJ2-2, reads NAGVMQNPRHLVRRRGQEARLRCSPMKGHSHVYWYRQLPEEGLKFMVYLQKENIIDESGMPKERFSAEFPKEGPSILRIQQVVRGDSAAYFCASSPGQGDGGELFFGEGSRLTVL.

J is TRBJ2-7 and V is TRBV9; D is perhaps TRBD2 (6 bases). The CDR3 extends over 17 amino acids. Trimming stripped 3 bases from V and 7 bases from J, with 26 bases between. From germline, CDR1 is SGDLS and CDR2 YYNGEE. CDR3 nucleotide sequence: TGTGCCAGCAGCGCAACGGGGTGGGGACTTTCCCCTGTTGAGCAGTACTTC. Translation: CASSATGWGLSPVEQYF.

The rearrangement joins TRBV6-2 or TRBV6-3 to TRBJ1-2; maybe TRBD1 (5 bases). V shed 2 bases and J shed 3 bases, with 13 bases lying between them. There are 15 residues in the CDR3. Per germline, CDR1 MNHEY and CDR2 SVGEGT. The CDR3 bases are TGTGCCAGCAGTTACAACCAGGGAATGGACTATGGCTACACCTTC. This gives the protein CASSYNQGMDYGYTF.

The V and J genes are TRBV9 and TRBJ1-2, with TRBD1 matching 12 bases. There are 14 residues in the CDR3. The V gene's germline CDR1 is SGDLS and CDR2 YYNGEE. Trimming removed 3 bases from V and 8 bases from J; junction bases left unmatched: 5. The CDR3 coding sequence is TGTGCCAGCAGCGGGGGACAGGGGGCGCGCGGCTACACCTTC. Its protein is CASSGGQGARGYTF.

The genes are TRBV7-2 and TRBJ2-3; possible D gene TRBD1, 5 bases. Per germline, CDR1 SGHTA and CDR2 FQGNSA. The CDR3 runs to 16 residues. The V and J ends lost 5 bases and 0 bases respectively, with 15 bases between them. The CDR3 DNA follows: TGTGCCAGCAGCCCAAGGGTGACAGCTAGCACAGATACGCAGTATTTT. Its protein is CASSPRVTASTDTQYF.

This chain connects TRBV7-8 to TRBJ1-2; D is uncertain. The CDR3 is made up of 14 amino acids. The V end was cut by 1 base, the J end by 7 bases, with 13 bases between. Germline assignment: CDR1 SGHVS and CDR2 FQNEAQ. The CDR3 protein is CASSLVSEHGGYTF. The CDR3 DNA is TGTGCCAGCAGCTTAGTTTCGGAGCACGGTGGCTACACCTTC.

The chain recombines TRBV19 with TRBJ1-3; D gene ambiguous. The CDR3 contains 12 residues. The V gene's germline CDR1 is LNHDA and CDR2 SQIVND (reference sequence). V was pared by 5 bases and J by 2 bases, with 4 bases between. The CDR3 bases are TGTGCCAGTAGTGAGGCTGGAAACACCATATATTTT. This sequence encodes CASSEAGNTIYF.

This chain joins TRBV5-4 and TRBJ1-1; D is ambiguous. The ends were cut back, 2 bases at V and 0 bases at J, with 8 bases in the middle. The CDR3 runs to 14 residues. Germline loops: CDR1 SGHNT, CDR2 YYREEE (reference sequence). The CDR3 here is CASSFEALNTEAFF. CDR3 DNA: TGTGCCAGCAGCTTTGAAGCGTTGAACACTGAAGCTTTCTTT.

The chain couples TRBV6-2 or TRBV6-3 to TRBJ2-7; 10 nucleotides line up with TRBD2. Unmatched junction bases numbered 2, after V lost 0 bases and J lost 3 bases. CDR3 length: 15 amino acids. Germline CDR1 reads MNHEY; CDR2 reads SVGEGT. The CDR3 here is CASSYSGLANYEQYF. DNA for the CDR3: TGTGCCAGCAGTTACTCGGGACTAGCGAACTACGAGCAGTACTTC.

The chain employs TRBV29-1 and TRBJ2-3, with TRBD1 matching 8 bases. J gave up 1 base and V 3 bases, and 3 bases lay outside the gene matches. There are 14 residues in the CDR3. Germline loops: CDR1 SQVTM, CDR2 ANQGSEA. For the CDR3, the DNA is TGCAGCGTTGAGTCGGGACAGGGCACAGATACGCAGTATTTT. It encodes CSVESGQGTDTQYF.

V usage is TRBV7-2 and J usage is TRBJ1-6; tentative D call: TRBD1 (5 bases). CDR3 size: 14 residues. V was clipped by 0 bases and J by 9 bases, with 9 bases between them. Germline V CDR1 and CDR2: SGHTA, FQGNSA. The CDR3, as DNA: TGTGCCAGCAGCTTAGCAGGGGAGGGTTCACCCCTCCACTTT. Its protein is CASSLAGEGSPLHF.

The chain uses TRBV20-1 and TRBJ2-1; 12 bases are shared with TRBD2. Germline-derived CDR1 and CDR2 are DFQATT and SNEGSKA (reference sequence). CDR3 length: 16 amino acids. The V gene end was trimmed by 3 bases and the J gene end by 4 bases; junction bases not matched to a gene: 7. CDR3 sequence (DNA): TGCAGTGCTAGTCCTAGCGGGAGGGTCCTATACAATGAGCAGTTCTTC. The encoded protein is CSASPSGRVLYNEQFF.

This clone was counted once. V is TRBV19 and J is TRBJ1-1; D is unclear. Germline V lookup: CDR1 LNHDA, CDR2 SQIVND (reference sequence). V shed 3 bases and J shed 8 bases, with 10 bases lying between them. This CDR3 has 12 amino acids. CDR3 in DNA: TGTGCCAGTAGTATGGGCAGAGGGGAAGCTTTCTTT. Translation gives CASSMGRGEAFF.

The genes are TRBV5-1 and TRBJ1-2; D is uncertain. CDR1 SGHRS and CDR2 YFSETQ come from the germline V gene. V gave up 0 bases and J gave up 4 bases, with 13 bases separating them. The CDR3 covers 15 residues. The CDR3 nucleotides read TGCGCCAGCAGCTTGGATGGGAGTTGGCCCTATGGCTACACCTTC. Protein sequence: CASSLDGSWPYGYTF.

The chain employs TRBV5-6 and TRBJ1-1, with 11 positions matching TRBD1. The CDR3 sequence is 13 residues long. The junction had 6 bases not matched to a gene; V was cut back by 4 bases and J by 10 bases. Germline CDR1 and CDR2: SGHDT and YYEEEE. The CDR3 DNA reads TGTGCCAGCAGCGTGGACAGGGGGCTTGTAGCTTTCTTT. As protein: CASSVDRGLVAFF. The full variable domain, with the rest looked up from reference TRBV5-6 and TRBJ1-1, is DAGVTQSPTHLIKTRGQQVTLRCSPKSGHDTVSWYQQALGQGPQFIFQYYEEEERQRGNFPDRFSGHQFPNYSSELNVNALLLGDSALYLCASSVDRGLVAFFGQGTRLTVV.

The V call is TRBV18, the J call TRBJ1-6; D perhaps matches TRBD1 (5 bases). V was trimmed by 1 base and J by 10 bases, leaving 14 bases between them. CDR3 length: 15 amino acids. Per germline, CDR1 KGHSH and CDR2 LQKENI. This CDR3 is CASSPQGGWGSPLHF. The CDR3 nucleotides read TGTGCCAGCTCACCACAGGGTGGCTGGGGCTCACCCCTCCACTTT.

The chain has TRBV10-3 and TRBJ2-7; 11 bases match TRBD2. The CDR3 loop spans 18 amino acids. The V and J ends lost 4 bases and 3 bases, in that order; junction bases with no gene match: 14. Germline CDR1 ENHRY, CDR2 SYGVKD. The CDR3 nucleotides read TGTGCCATCAGTGTAACCTACGAGGCGGGACTAGCGGTCTACGAGCAGTACTTC. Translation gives CAISVTYEAGLAVYEQYF.

In nucleotides, the CDR3 is TGTGCCAGCAGCAAACGCCGACTAGCGGGGGGGGAGAATGAGCAGTTCTTC. Translation: CASSKRRLAGGENEQFF. This chain joins TRBV11-2 and TRBJ2-1, with 14 nucleotides matching TRBD2. This CDR3 region has 17 residues. Germline V CDR1 and CDR2: SGHAT, FQNNGV. The ends lost 5 bases at V and 7 bases at J; junction bases unmatched: 10.

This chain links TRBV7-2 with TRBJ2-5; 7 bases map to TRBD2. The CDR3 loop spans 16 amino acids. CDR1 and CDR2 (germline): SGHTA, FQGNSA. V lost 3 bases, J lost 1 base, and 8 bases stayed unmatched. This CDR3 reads CASSFTRGTIQETQYF. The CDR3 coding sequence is TGTGCCAGCAGCTTTACTCGCGGGACTATCCAAGAGACCCAGTACTTC.

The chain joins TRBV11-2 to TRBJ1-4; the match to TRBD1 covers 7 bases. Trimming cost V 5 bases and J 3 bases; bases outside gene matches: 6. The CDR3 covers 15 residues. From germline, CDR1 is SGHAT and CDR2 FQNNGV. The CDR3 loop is CASSPRDSPNEKLFF. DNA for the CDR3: TGTGCCAGCAGCCCCCGGGACAGCCCTAATGAAAAACTGTTTTTT.

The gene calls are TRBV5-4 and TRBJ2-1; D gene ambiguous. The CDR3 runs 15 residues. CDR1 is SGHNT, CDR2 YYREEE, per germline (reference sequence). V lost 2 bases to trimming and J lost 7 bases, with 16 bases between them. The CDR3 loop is CASSFGGMTGNEQFF. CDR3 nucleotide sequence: TGTGCCAGCAGCTTTGGCGGTATGACCGGTAATGAGCAGTTCTTC. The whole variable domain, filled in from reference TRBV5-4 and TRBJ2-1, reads ETGVTQSPTHLIKTRGQQVTLRCSSQSGHNTVSWYQQALGQGPQFIFQYYREEENGRGNFPPRFSGLQFPNYSSELNVNALELDDSALYLCASSFGGMTGNEQFFGPGTRLTVL.

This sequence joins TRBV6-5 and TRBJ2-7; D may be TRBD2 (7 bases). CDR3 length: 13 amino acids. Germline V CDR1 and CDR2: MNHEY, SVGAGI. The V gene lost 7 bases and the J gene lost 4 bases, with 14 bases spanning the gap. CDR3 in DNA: TGTGCCAGCAAGGGGGGGGGCAAGTACGAGCAGTACTTC. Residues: CASKGGGKYEQYF.